These 2 T cell receptor beta chains were sequenced from one sample in a study of blood T cells in healthy people across ages. The use of a sample-barcoded 5' primer and a J-beta primer mix characterized a second PCR of roughly 6 to 11 cycles. From the 5' RACE reads, TCRdb called clonotypes with MiXCR, one entry per CDR3 protein. The sample has some 1.7 million distinct CDR3 sequences, 28% seen once. The sequencing input was blood. These receptors all come from a woman under 40 in good health.

This clonotype has only a few counts. V and J are TRBV6-6 and TRBJ2-1; D remains unclear. With 6 bases removed from V and 7 bases from J, the gap between germline ends came to 13 bases. The CDR3 is 13 residues long. Germline-derived CDR1 and CDR2 are MNHNY and SVGAGI (reference sequence). The CDR3 nucleotides are TGTGCCAGCAGCCAGCCCTCACGGAATGAGCAGTTCTTC. Protein sequence: CASSQPSRNEQFF.

Comments on this clonotype: A much larger clone differs by one base, so this may be a read error. This sequence joins TRBV7-2 and TRBJ2-1; D remains ambiguous. Trimming removed 1 base at V and 9 bases at J, with 7 bases between. Germline CDR1 and CDR2: SGHTA and FQGNSA. The CDR3 totals 12 residues. As DNA, the CDR3 is TGTGCCAGCAGCTTAGTAGGCTGTGAGCAGTTCTTC. It is translated as CASSLVGCEQFF.